The T cell receptor beta chain under discussion was sequenced for a study of long-term antiretroviral therapy in people with HIV. DNA was extracted from roughly 1-10 million thawed cryopreserved PBMC. Germline loops: CDR1 PRHDT, CDR2 FYEKMQ (reference sequence). This CDR3 has 11 residues. Between the trimmed V and J ends, which lost 8 bases and 1 base, there was a span of 5 bases. A note on this clone: Its target is not known.

Whole-study findings and limits: HIV repertoires spanned tighter CDR3 length ranges than controls did.

Researchers ran immunoSEQ v3.0 at survey level. TCRdb's table, derived via immunoSEQ multiplex PCR, lists solely in-frame clones and lacks some. The repertoire includes 15,000 to 20,000 clones, around 79% of them detected once, and 11% sits in the top ten. The receptor comes from a woman aged 40-49 years with HIV. V gene TRBV13 combines with J gene TRBJ1-1, with D uncertain. This material consisted of unsorted PBMCs, taken 2.3 years after starting antiretroviral therapy. Written as DNA, the CDR3 is TGTGCCAGCGGGCCGAACACTGAAGCTTTCTTT. Encoded protein: CASGPNTEAFF.